What follows are 29 T cell receptor beta chains derived from one specimen sequenced in a study of T cells in Graves' hyperthyroidism and ophthalmopathy (dated by TCRdb to the late 2010s). Receptors were amplified or captured by multiplex PCR. The sequencer was an Illumina HiSeq 2000. The TCR beta CDR3 regions were amplified from the RNA transcripts. A first-round RT-PCR of the TCR CDR3 used the HTBI primer set with the Qiagen OneStep RT-PCR kit. TCRdb trimmed the raw reads at Q25, called clones with MiXCR and kept productive beta chains. Every CDR3 protein is listed once, alongside the most common genes and DNA of its rows. Recorded for this sample are over 300,000 distinct CDR3 sequences; approximately 15% of them occurred a single time. Roughly 9.6% of the sample rests with the top ten. Specimen: blood. These receptors were obtained from a woman in her sixties with Graves' hyperthyroidism.

V and J are TRBV15 and TRBJ2-3; 10 positions match TRBD2. CDR1 LNHNV and CDR2 YYDKDF come from the germline V gene (reference sequence). V lost 3 bases to trimming and J lost 2 bases; unmatched junction nucleotides: 2. This CDR3 has 15 residues. The chain's CDR3 is CATSRSGRDTDTQYF. The CDR3 DNA sequence: TGTGCCACCAGCAGGAGCGGGAGGGACACAGATACGCAGTATTTT.

J is TRBJ2-3 and V is TRBV12-3 or TRBV12-4; 12 bases are shared with TRBD2. This CDR3 is 19 amino acids long. The ends lost 6 bases at V and 1 base at J; junction bases unmatched: 14. The CDR3 is CASRSGTSGSPVGTDTQYF. The CDR3 coding sequence is TGTGCCAGCAGGTCCGGGACTAGCGGGTCCCCCGTGGGCACAGATACGCAGTATTTT.

This chain connects TRBV2 to TRBJ1-5, with D tentatively TRBD1 (5 bases). The germline gives CDR1 SNHLY, CDR2 FYNNEI. Deletions cut 5 bases from V and 4 bases from J, with 15 bases between. This CDR3 is 15 amino acids long. CDR3 residues: CASSLMAGPNQPQHF. As DNA, the CDR3 is TGTGCCAGCAGTCTGATGGCAGGGCCTAATCAGCCCCAGCATTTT.

The chain carries TRBV3-1 and TRBJ2-7; TRBD2 matches at 7 bases. Germline V gives CDR1 LGHDT, CDR2 YNNKEL (reference sequence). This CDR3 spans 13 amino acids. J gave up 6 bases and V 7 bases, and 9 bases lay outside the gene matches. The chain's CDR3 is CASTGGGGLEQYF. The CDR3 coding sequence is TGTGCCAGCACGGGTGGGGGGGGTCTCGAGCAGTACTTC.

Many counts were recorded for this clonotype. The genes are TRBV5-1 and TRBJ2-7, with 9 bases fitting TRBD1. Germline V lookup: CDR1 SGHRS, CDR2 YFSETQ. The ends lost 0 bases at V and 2 bases at J; junction bases unmatched: 6. The CDR3 spans 16 residues. CDR3 nucleotides: TGCGCCAGCAGCTTGGTAGGGGGACAGGGTACCTACGAGCAGTACTTC. It translates to CASSLVGGQGTYEQYF.

This clonotype appeared many times. This chain links TRBV9 with TRBJ2-1; 9 bases agree with TRBD2. CDR1 is SGDLS, CDR2 YYNGEE, per germline. The CDR3 is 15 amino acids. Losses at the gene ends were 0 bases for V and 5 bases for J; bases not matched to a gene: 3. The CDR3 loop is CASSVEGTSNNEQFF. The CDR3 bases are TGTGCCAGCAGCGTAGAGGGGACTAGCAACAATGAGCAGTTCTTC.

The sample holds a few counts of this clonotype. The CDR3 protein is CASSHTPSSLAGRYNEQFF. The DNA for the CDR3 is TGTGCCAGCAGCCACACTCCAAGCTCACTAGCGGGCCGCTACAATGAGCAGTTCTTC. The chain carries TRBV11-2 and TRBJ2-1; 9 bases line up with TRBD2. V was clipped by 5 bases and J by 3 bases; unmatched bases: 17. This CDR3 has 19 amino acids. Per germline, CDR1 SGHAT and CDR2 FQNNGV.

This clonotype was seen once. This chain connects TRBV20-1 to TRBJ2-1, with 9 bases matching TRBD2. Germline V gives CDR1 DFQATT, CDR2 SNEGSKA (reference sequence). The CDR3 runs 17 residues. V was pared by 1 base and J by 9 bases, with 16 bases of the junction left unmatched. The CDR3 sequence is CSARGSAGGRGSSEQFF. The CDR3 bases are TGCAGTGCTAGAGGCAGCGCCGGCGGGAGGGGTAGTTCTGAGCAGTTCTTC.

As regards this clonotype: A much larger clone differs by one base, so this may be a read error. V gene TRBV6-2 or TRBV6-3 combines with J gene TRBJ2-7; D unresolved. CDR3 length: 15 amino acids. Germline V gene data show CDR1 as MNHEY and CDR2 as SVGEGT. CDR3 amino acids: CASSYSGYQPYEHYF. The CDR3 bases are TGTGCCAGCAGTTACTCTGGCTACCAACCCTACGAGCACTACTTC.

This clonotype turned up a few times. This rearrangement joins TRBV18 to TRBJ1-5; D remains ambiguous. The germline V gene encodes CDR1 KGHSH and CDR2 LQKENI. CDR3 length equals 17 residues. Between the trimmed V and J ends, which lost 4 bases and 0 bases, there was a span of 16 bases. CDR3: CASSLSNTPYSNQPQHF. The CDR3 DNA is TGTGCCAGCTCACTTTCAAACACCCCCTATAGCAATCAGCCCCAGCATTTT. The whole variable domain, filled in from reference TRBV18 and TRBJ1-5, reads NAGVMQNPRHLVRRRGQEARLRCSPMKGHSHVYWYRQLPEEGLKFMVYLQKENIIDESGMPKERFSAEFPKEGPSILRIQQVVRGDSAAYFCASSLSNTPYSNQPQHFGDGTRLSIL.

The chain links TRBV28 to TRBJ2-5, with D perhaps matching TRBD1 (5 bases). Per the germline V gene, CDR1 is MDHEN and CDR2 is SYDVKM. The V and J ends lost 5 bases and 5 bases respectively, with 18 bases between them. The CDR3 length is 15 residues. In nucleotides, the CDR3 is TGTGCCAGCAGTAAACCAGGTTTGGGGCGGGAGACCCAGTACTTC. The encoded protein is CASSKPGLGRETQYF.

This chain links TRBV5-1 with TRBJ2-2; no firm D call. The CDR3 sequence is 16 residues long. Germline CDR1 is SGHRS and CDR2 is YFSETQ. Trimming took 1 base from V and 2 from J, leaving 12 bases between them. The DNA of the CDR3 is TGCGCCAGCAGCTTGATCGGGCCCCCAAACACCGGGGAGCTGTTTTTT. Translation: CASSLIGPPNTGELFF.

There are many counts of this clonotype. The chain recombines TRBV6-6 with TRBJ2-7; D not resolved. The CDR3 has 14 residues. V was cut by 0 bases and J by 4 bases, with 10 bases left in between. CDR1 and CDR2 (germline): MNHNY, SVGAGI (reference sequence). CDR3 nucleotides: TGTGCCAGCAGTTACTCTCCCACCCAGTACGAGCAGTACTTC. As protein: CASSYSPTQYEQYF.

This clonotype has ten or more counts. V usage is TRBV28 and J usage is TRBJ2-7; D gene uncertain. Trimming shortened V by 6 bases and J by 5 bases, and 14 bases separated the two germline ends. The CDR3 is 13 amino acids. CDR1 and CDR2 from the germline V gene are MDHEN and SYDVKM. CDR3 DNA sequence: TGTGCCAGCAGCGCTACCAACCGGCACGAGCAGTACTTC. Protein product: CASSATNRHEQYF. Drawing the rest from reference TRBV28 and TRBJ2-7, the complete variable domain is DVKVTQSSRYLVKRTGEKVFLECVQDMDHENMFWYRQDPGLGLRLIYFSYDVKMKEKGDIPEGYSVSREKKERFSLILESASTNQTSMYLCASSATNRHEQYFGPGTRLTVT.

This clonotype has only a few counts. V is TRBV29-1 and J is TRBJ2-3, with D maybe TRBD2 (5 bases). V was cut by 8 bases and J by 1 base, with 16 bases left in between. This CDR3 spans 14 amino acids. In germline, CDR1 is SQVTM, CDR2 ANQGSEA. The CDR3 protein is CSWGGEYGTDTQYF. The CDR3 DNA reads as TGCAGCTGGGGTGGGGAGTATGGCACAGATACGCAGTATTTT.

The rearrangement links TRBV27 to TRBJ2-1; 13 bases line up with TRBD2. V was clipped by 0 bases and J by 8 bases; unmatched bases: 10. Germline V gene sequence: CDR1 MNHEY, CDR2 SMNVEV (reference sequence). CDR3 length: 18 amino acids. The CDR3 DNA reads as TGTGCCAGCAGTTTATCGTTGGGACTAGCGGGATGTGCTCATGAGCAGTTCTTC. Encoded protein: CASSLSLGLAGCAHEQFF.

This clonotype was seen many times. This chain joins TRBV5-1 and TRBJ2-5; 8 bases fit TRBD1. Germline-derived CDR1 and CDR2 are SGHRS and YFSETQ. J was trimmed by 4 bases and V by 2 bases; bases with no gene match: 7. The CDR3 totals 15 residues. CDR3 loop: CASSFQGAGGETQYF. The CDR3 region has the DNA TGCGCCAGCAGCTTCCAGGGGGCAGGTGGAGAGACCCAGTACTTC.

The genes are TRBV7-7 and TRBJ2-1, with 9 bases that match TRBD1. The CDR3 is 17 amino acids. Germline CDR1 SSHAT, CDR2 FNYEAQ (reference sequence). For the CDR3, the DNA is TGTGCTAGCGGCCCCCGTCCCGGGACAGGGCGTTACAATGAGCAGTTCTTC. Translated: CASGPRPGTGRYNEQFF.

This clonotype was detected many times. The J gene is TRBJ1-2, the V gene TRBV28; D is unclear. V shed 6 bases and J shed 7 bases, with 15 bases lying between them. Germline values: CDR1 MDHEN, CDR2 SYDVKM. This CDR3 has 13 residues. The CDR3: CASSNPGVGGYTF. The CDR3 nucleotides are TGTGCCAGCAGCAATCCTGGGGTCGGTGGCTACACCTTC.

The sample holds many counts of this clonotype. This sequence joins TRBV28 and TRBJ2-5, with TRBD2 matching 8 bases. V lost 4 bases, J lost 7 bases, and 2 bases stayed unmatched. In germline, CDR1 is MDHEN, CDR2 SYDVKM. The CDR3 is 12 residues long. CDR3 DNA sequence: TGTGCCAGCAGTTCCGCGGGGGGGACCCAGTACTTC. This translates into CASSSAGGTQYF. The full variable domain, in which reference TRBV28 and TRBJ2-5 provide the parts outside the CDR3, is DVKVTQSSRYLVKRTGEKVFLECVQDMDHENMFWYRQDPGLGLRLIYFSYDVKMKEKGDIPEGYSVSREKKERFSLILESASTNQTSMYLCASSSAGGTQYFGPGTRLLVL.

This clonotype was counted ten times or more. The rearrangement uses TRBV3-1 and TRBJ1-1, with D possibly being TRBD1 (5 bases). This CDR3 comprises 13 residues. Germline CDR1 is LGHDT and CDR2 is YNNKEL (reference sequence). Trimming stripped 0 bases from V and 6 bases from J, with 8 bases between. The CDR3 loop reads CASSQEPTAEAFF. The DNA for the CDR3 is TGTGCCAGCAGCCAAGAACCGACAGCTGAAGCTTTCTTT.

J is TRBJ2-1 and V is TRBV7-2; TRBD2 agrees at 9 bases. CDR3 length: 16 residues. Per the germline V gene, CDR1 is SGHTA and CDR2 is FQGNSA. V dropped 6 bases and J dropped 2; count of bases not matched to a gene: 8. The CDR3 reads CASRLAGLTTYNEQFF. CDR3 bases: TGTGCCAGCAGGCTAGCGGGACTAACTACCTACAATGAGCAGTTCTTC.

In this sample, this clonotype turned up many times. V and J are TRBV7-2 and TRBJ2-3; D gene unclear. Germline V gene lookup returns CDR1 SGHTA and CDR2 FQGNSA. The CDR3 covers 12 residues. V dropped 5 bases and J dropped 5 bases, with 8 bases sitting between them. The CDR3 bases are TGTGCCAGCAGCCGGGCCAGAGATACGCAGTATTTT. The encoded protein is CASSRARDTQYF.

This clonotype was seen ten or more times. An end of the junction differs from the germline gene, which may be a read error. V usage is TRBV12-3 or TRBV12-4 and J usage is TRBJ1-5; unclear D gene. This CDR3 comprises 12 residues. In DNA form, the CDR3 reads TGTGCCAGCAGCTTAGAGGGTCAGCCCCAGCATTTT. It yields the protein CASSLEGQPQHF.

This clonotype has just a few counts. The rearrangement uses TRBV7-8 and TRBJ1-5; D ambiguous. Germline V gene sequence: CDR1 SGHVS, CDR2 FQNEAQ. Trimming took 0 bases from V and 2 from J, leaving 20 bases between them. The CDR3 covers 19 residues. The CDR3 sequence: CASSLATGLLGRRNQPQHF. CDR3 sequence (DNA): TGTGCCAGCAGCTTAGCCACGGGTTTATTGGGCCGGCGCAATCAGCCCCAGCATTTT.

At least ten counts were recorded for this clonotype. The V call is TRBV20-1, the J call TRBJ2-7; D not certain. The CDR3 has 16 residues. Germline V gene sequence: CDR1 DFQATT, CDR2 SNEGSKA (reference sequence). Trimming removed 3 bases from V and 3 bases from J, with 21 bases in between. The CDR3 coding sequence is TGCAGTGCTAGTCGCCCCTGGACCCACGGCAACTACGAGCAGTACTTC. Residues: CSASRPWTHGNYEQYF.

The chain uses TRBV2 and TRBJ2-7, with 9 positions matching TRBD1. With 5 bases clipped from V and 4 bases from J, the junction kept 9 bases outside the gene matches. Germline-derived CDR1 and CDR2 are SNHLY and FYNNEI. The length of the CDR3 is 15 residues. The CDR3 protein is CASSPTGTGHYEQYF. The CDR3 DNA follows: TGTGCCAGCAGTCCGACCGGGACAGGGCATTACGAGCAGTACTTC.

In this sample, this clonotype turned up many times. The rearrangement joins TRBV3-1 to TRBJ1-1, with 7 positions matching TRBD1. There are 13 residues in the CDR3. The V gene end was trimmed by 3 bases and the J gene end by 7 bases; junction bases not matched to a gene: 5. The germline V gene encodes CDR1 LGHDT and CDR2 YNNKEL (reference sequence). The CDR3 reads CASSHLTGSEAFF. In DNA, the CDR3 is TGTGCCAGCAGCCACTTGACAGGGAGTGAAGCTTTCTTT.

This clonotype appeared many times. The genes are TRBV5-1 and TRBJ2-2; D is unresolved. The CDR3 is 15 amino acids. Germline values: CDR1 SGHRS, CDR2 YFSETQ. Trimming took 0 bases from V and 1 from J, leaving 7 bases between them. The CDR3 region is CASSLVRQNTGELFF. In DNA, the CDR3 is TGCGCCAGCAGCTTGGTTAGACAGAACACCGGGGAGCTGTTTTTT.